A selection of T cell receptor beta chains follows, all from one sample in a study of lymphopenia after photon versus proton radiotherapy. The table came from immunoSEQ multiplex PCR; TCRdb's copy has only in-frame clones and leaves some out. The profile shows 6,000 to 6,500 clones, 90% to 95% of them singletons. Sample: peripheral blood, taken from a patient treated with photon-based radiotherapy. All receptors come from a man aged 55 to 70 with cholangiocarcinoma. Both conserved end residues are part of each CDR3. A D gene is named only where the DNA matches it firmly. Expanded clones are given a class, and other clones once, few, many or no size at all.

V	J	size	D	DNA	CDR3
TRBV5-1	TRBJ2-2	NA	NA	TGCGCCAGCATCCAGGGGGGCTGGGACACCGGGGAGCTGTTTTTT	CASIQGGWDTGELFF
TRBV5-1	TRBJ2-1	NA	TRBD2	TGCGCCAGCAGCTTGTCGACTAGCGGAACATTCAATGAGCAGTTCTTC	CASSLSTSGTFNEQFF
TRBV11-2	TRBJ2-6	NA	NA	TGTGCCAGCAGCCCAGGTTTCTCTGGGGCCAACGTCCTGACTTTC	CASSPGFSGANVLTF
TRBV19	TRBJ2-2	NA	TRBD2	TGTGCCAGTAGTGATAGCGGGGGCTCCACCGGGGAGCTGTTTTTT	CASSDSGGSTGELFF
TRBV15	TRBJ2-3	NA	NA	TGTGCCACCAGCACGGGACTCATTACAGATACGCAGTATTTT	CATSTGLITDTQYF
TRBV2	TRBJ1-6	NA	TRBD1	TGTGCCAGCAGTCGACAGGGTTTTGATTCACCCCTCCACTTT	CASSRQGFDSPLHF
TRBV5-1	TRBJ1-3	NA	NA	TGCGCCAGCAGCTCGGACGTCAGCTCTGGAAACACCATATATTTT	CASSSDVSSGNTIYF
TRBV19	TRBJ2-7	NA	TRBD1	TGTGCCAGTAGTTCTGGGAACCCGGGACAGGGGGCCGAGCAGTACTTC	CASSSGNPGQGAEQYF
TRBV2	TRBJ2-2	NA	NA	TGTGCCAGCAGTGCACTAGCGAGGGGGGCCGGGGAGCTGTTTTTT	CASSALARGAGELFF
TRBV7-9	TRBJ2-7	NA	NA	TGTGCCAGCAGCCAGGCAGGCTTTATTTACGAGCAGTACTTC	CASSQAGFIYEQYF
TRBV7-2	TRBJ2-5	NA	NA	TGTGCCAGCAGCCCCAGGGCATCCGAGACCCAGTACTTC	CASSPRASETQYF
TRBV29-1	TRBJ2-7	NA	TRBD1	TGCAGCGTTGCGGGGGCCAGGGGGCCGAGCTCCTACGAGCAGTACTTC	CSVAGARGPSSYEQYF
TRBV7-2	TRBJ1-2	NA	NA	TGTGCCAGCAGCTTCGGAGGAGAAGGTGGCTACACCTTC	CASSFGGEGGYTF
TRBV10-1	TRBJ1-5	NA	NA	TGCGCCAGCAGTGAGTCGGGGTTCGATCAGCCCCAGCATTTT	CASSESGFDQPQHF
TRBV5-1	TRBJ1-2	NA	NA	TGCGCCAGCAGCTTGGGAACAGCCGATCTCTATGGCTACACCTTC	CASSLGTADLYGYTF
TRBV6-5	TRBJ2-7	NA	NA	TGTGCCAGCAGTCGCGGTAACCTCCACGAGCAGTACTTC	CASSRGNLHEQYF
TRBV6-1	TRBJ2-4	few	NA	TGTGCCAGCATGAGCCTCCAAAACATTCAGTACTTC	CASMSLQNIQYF
TRBV13	TRBJ2-2	NA	NA	TGTGCCAGCAGCTCTGGGGACACCGGGGAGCTGTTTTTT	CASSSGDTGELFF
TRBV14	TRBJ2-7	NA	NA	TGTGCCAGCAGCCAGCACAGGGTTGGCGAGCAGTACTTC	CASSQHRVGEQYF
TRBV10-1	TRBJ2-5	NA	TRBD1	TGCGCCAGCACTGCTGACAGGGCGGCGGAATGGCGGGAAGAGACCCAGTACTTC	CASTADRAAEWREETQYF
TRBV28	TRBJ2-1	once	TRBD2	TGTGCCAGCAGTCCTCACTGGACTAGCGTCCCCTACAATGAGCAGTTCTTC	CASSPHWTSVPYNEQFF
TRBV13	TRBJ2-7	NA	NA	TGTGCCAGCAGCCCAGGGCGGAAATACGAGCAGTACTTC	CASSPGRKYEQYF
TRBV5-6	TRBJ2-3	NA	NA	TGTGCCAGCAGCCCACAGGGCACCAGCACAGATACGCAGTATTTT	CASSPQGTSTDTQYF
TRBV27	TRBJ2-1	NA	TRBD2	TGTGCCAGCAGTTTGGGACTAGCGGGCAATGAGCAGTTCTTC	CASSLGLAGNEQFF
TRBV7-7	TRBJ2-5	NA	NA	TGTGCCAGCAGCTTCGAATACCAAGAGACCCAGTACTTC	CASSFEYQETQYF
TRBV7-3	TRBJ2-2	few	TRBD1	TGTGCCAGCAGCCCGTCAGACAGGGTGCGCGGCACCGGGGAGCTGTTTTTT	CASSPSDRVRGTGELFF
TRBV11-3	TRBJ2-1	NA	TRBD1	TGTGCCAGCAGCCCTAGGGACAGGGGAAATGAGCAGTTCTTC	CASSPRDRGNEQFF
TRBV15	TRBJ1-3	NA	NA	TGTGCCACCAGCAGAGATTCTGGAAACACCATATATTTT	CATSRDSGNTIYF
TRBV6-5	TRBJ2-7	NA	TRBD2	TGTGCCAGCAGTTTAGCGGGGGGGCAGGTGAACGAGCAGTACTTC	CASSLAGGQVNEQYF
TRBV11-3	TRBJ1-4	NA	NA	TGTGCCAGCAGCTTAGCTCGTACAGCTCGGAGTGAAAAACTGTTTTTT	CASSLARTARSEKLFF
TRBV7-2	TRBJ2-7	NA	NA	TGTGCCAGCAGCTTAGACTGGGGTCTCTCCTACGAGCAGTACTTC	CASSLDWGLSYEQYF
TRBV6-4	TRBJ1-5	NA	TRBD1	TGTGCCAGCAGTGAAGGGACAGGGGGCAATCAGCCCCAGCATTTT	CASSEGTGGNQPQHF
TRBV4-2	TRBJ2-1	NA	NA	TGTGCCAGCAGCCAAGATCTTCGGAGGTGGAGTGAGCAGTTCTTC	CASSQDLRRWSEQFF
TRBV2	TRBJ1-1	NA	TRBD1	TGTGCCAGCAATAATCATGACAGGGGCACTGAAGCTTTCTTT	CASNNHDRGTEAFF
TRBV7-3	TRBJ2-3	NA	TRBD2	TGTGCCAGCAGCCCCACCCCTAGACTAGCGGGGGGTTCAGATACGCAGTATTTT	CASSPTPRLAGGSDTQYF
TRBV18	TRBJ2-3	NA	NA	TGTGCCAGCTCACCACGCCCTACTAGCACAGATACGCAGTATTTT	CASSPRPTSTDTQYF
TRBV7-8	TRBJ2-7	NA	TRBD1	TGTGCCAGCAGAGTCCGCGACAGGGACGAGCAGTACTTC	CASRVRDRDEQYF
TRBV28	TRBJ1-5	once	NA	TGTGCCAGCAGTTTGAATTCGTTCAGAAGCAATCAGCCCCAGCATTTT	CASSLNSFRSNQPQHF
TRBV6-1	TRBJ2-1	NA	TRBD2	TGTGCCAGCAGTGTACGGGAACTAGCGGGGGAAACACCCTACAATGAGCAGTTCTTC	CASSVRELAGETPYNEQFF
TRBV6-1	TRBJ2-7	NA	TRBD1	TGTGCCAGCAGGATGACAGGGGGAGACGAGCAGTACTTC	CASRMTGGDEQYF
TRBV6-6	TRBJ1-2	NA	NA	TGTGCCAGCACCCAAACCATGGACACCTTCTATGGCTACACCTTC	CASTQTMDTFYGYTF
TRBV14	TRBJ2-3	NA	NA	TGTGCCAGCAGCCAAGACGTTCTTTCTAGCACAGATACGCAGTATTTT	CASSQDVLSSTDTQYF
TRBV11-3	TRBJ2-3	NA	NA	TGTGCCAGCAGCGCTAGCACAGATACGCAGTATTTT	CASSASTDTQYF
TRBV7-9	TRBJ2-7	NA	NA	TGTGCCAGCAGCCTGGTAGGGGCCTTTAACGAGCAGTACTTC	CASSLVGAFNEQYF
TRBV6-5	TRBJ1-6	NA	TRBD1	TGTGCCAGCAGTTACCGTGACAGGGTTCGACCCCTCCACTTT	CASSYRDRVRPLHF
TRBV28	TRBJ2-7	NA	TRBD1	TGTGCCAGCAGATACGCCCCTGACAGGGTGTACGAGCAGTACTTC	CASRYAPDRVYEQYF
TRBV27	TRBJ2-7	NA	NA	TGTGCCAGCAGTCCTCACTCGTTGGACAGACGAACCTACGAGCAGTACTTC	CASSPHSLDRRTYEQYF
TRBV7-9	TRBJ2-7	NA	TRBD2	TGTGCCAGCAGCCCTCCCTTTGGGACTAGCGGGAGGGTCTACGAGCAGTACTTC	CASSPPFGTSGRVYEQYF
TRBV28	TRBJ1-5	NA	TRBD1	TGTGCCAGCAGTTCCCAGACAGGGCAGTTTCAGCCCCAGCATTTT	CASSSQTGQFQPQHF
TRBV5-5	TRBJ1-1	NA	NA	TGTGCCAGCAGCTTGTGGGCGAACACTGAAGCTTTCTTT	CASSLWANTEAFF
TRBV2	TRBJ2-5	NA	TRBD2	TGTGCCAGCGGTGACCCTAGCGGGAGGGGGGAGACCCAGTACTTC	CASGDPSGRGETQYF
TRBV6-5	TRBJ1-2	NA	NA	TGTGCCAGCAGTCGGACTACAGGGAGGTTCACACCCACCTTC	CASSRTTGRFTPTF
TRBV14	TRBJ2-1	once	TRBD2	TGTGCCAGCAGCTATACTAGCGGGAGGGGTGATGAGCAGTTCTTC	CASSYTSGRGDEQFF
TRBV27	TRBJ2-1	NA	NA	TGTGCCAGCAGTCATAACATCGACAGGTCCCTTAGGAATGAGCAGTTCTTC	CASSHNIDRSLRNEQFF
TRBV14	TRBJ2-1	NA	TRBD2	TGTGCCAGCAGCCAAGGTCGGACTAGCGGGGGATACAATGAGCAGTTCTTC	CASSQGRTSGGYNEQFF
TRBV25-1	TRBJ2-1	NA	NA	TGTGCCAGCAGTGAGGGGTCTAGCCTGACGTACAATGAGCAGTTCTTC	CASSEGSSLTYNEQFF
TRBV11-2	TRBJ2-7	NA	TRBD2	TGTGCCAGCAGCTTAGCGGGGACTAGCGGCGAGCAGTACTTC	CASSLAGTSGEQYF